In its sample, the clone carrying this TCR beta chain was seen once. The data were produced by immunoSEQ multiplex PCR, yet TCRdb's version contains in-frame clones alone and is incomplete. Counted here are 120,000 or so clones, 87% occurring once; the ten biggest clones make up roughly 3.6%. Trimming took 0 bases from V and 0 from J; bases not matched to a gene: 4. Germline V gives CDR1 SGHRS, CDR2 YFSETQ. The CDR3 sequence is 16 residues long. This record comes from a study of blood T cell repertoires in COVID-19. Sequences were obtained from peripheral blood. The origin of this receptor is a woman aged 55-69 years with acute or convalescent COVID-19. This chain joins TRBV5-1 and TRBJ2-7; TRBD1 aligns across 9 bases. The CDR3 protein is CASSLAGQGPSYEQYF. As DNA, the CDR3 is TGCGCCAGCAGCTTGGCGGGACAGGGACCCTCCTACGAGCAGTACTTC.